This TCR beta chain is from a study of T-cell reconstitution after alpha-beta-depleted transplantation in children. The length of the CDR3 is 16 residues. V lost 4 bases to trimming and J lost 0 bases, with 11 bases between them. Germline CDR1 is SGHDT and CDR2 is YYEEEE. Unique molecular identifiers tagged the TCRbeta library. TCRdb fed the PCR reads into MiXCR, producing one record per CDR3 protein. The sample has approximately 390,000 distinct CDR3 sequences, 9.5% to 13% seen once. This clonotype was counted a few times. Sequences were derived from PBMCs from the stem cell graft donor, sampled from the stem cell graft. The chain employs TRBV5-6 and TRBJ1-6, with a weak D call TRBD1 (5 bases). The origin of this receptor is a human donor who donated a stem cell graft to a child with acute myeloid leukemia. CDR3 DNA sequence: TGTGCCAGCAGCCAACGACAGAGCTCCTATAATTCACCCCTCCACTTT. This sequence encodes CASSQRQSSYNSPLHF.